The rows below give T cell receptor beta chains drawn from one sample of a study of cytomegalovirus exposure and HLA in healthy donors. TCRdb keeps only in-frame clones here, not all; method: immunoSEQ multiplex PCR. There are fewer than 150,000 clones in the sample; 85% to 90% occur only once, and almost 8% lies in the top ten. Input material: PBMCs. The receptors here all came from a woman aged 18-30 years in good health and CMV-seropositive. Both conserved end residues are trimmed from each CDR3.

j_call | v_call | cdr3_aa
TRBJ1-5 | TRBV7-8 | ASSTGTGYNQPQH
TRBJ1-1 | TRBV5-5 | ASSLDRARLRNTEAF
TRBJ1-4 | TRBV5-1 | ASSRGATNEKLF
TRBJ2-1 | TRBV13 | ASSLGLAGDREQF
TRBJ1-6 | TRBV6-5 | ASRAQGWAPLH
TRBJ1-2 | TRBV28 | ASSLGQITNYGYT
TRBJ2-3 | TRBV19 | ASSLLAGGSDTQY
TRBJ2-1 | TRBV11-1 | ASSLDRSNEQF
TRBJ1-1 | TRBV19 | ASSFLGGTEAF
TRBJ2-3 | TRBV6-1 | ASSEGTSSSGTDTQY
TRBJ1-2 | TRBV4-1 | ASSQYAGQLYGYT
TRBJ2-7 | TRBV7-8 | ASSPAGIYEQY
TRBJ1-3 | TRBV5-4 | ASSLDMAGSGNTIY
TRBJ2-7 | TRBV5-6 | ASSSRPEVNYEQY
TRBJ1-1 | TRBV7-6 | ASNNAPGNTEAF
TRBJ2-7 | TRBV27 | ASRRIDVYEQY
TRBJ1-5 | TRBV4-1 | ASSQAARSNQPQH
TRBJ2-5 | TRBV30 | AWSPARRGGETQY
TRBJ1-2 | TRBV6-6 | ASSYEGKYYGYT
TRBJ2-2 | TRBV4-2 | ASSQGYAGLGELF
TRBJ1-5 | TRBV10-3 | AINTVRNQPQH
TRBJ1-2 | TRBV19 | AGRTGRDGYT
TRBJ1-5 | TRBV30 | AWSGDRGQPQH
TRBJ2-6 | TRBV15 | ATSRDPGQGPSGANVLT
TRBJ1-2 | TRBV6-5 | ASRYLTAGDYGYT
TRBJ2-7 | TRBV30 | AWSRGDLYEQY
TRBJ2-1 | TRBV2 | ASSEPSGTYNEQF
TRBJ2-2 | TRBV5-1 | ASSLVQTNTGELF
TRBJ2-1 | TRBV9 | ASSVRMGQGENEQF